The text below deals with one T cell receptor (beta chain). The data originate from a study of blood T cell repertoires in COVID-19. Looking at the study overall: The study drew acute and convalescent COVID-19 samples from the United States, Italy and Spain. PBMCs, B-cell-depleted T cells, or T cells provided the cDNA or gDNA that made up the material.

The Seattle patients joined while their infection was active and were tracked longitudinally afterward. CDR1 MNHEY and CDR2 SVGAGI come from the germline V gene. This CDR3 region has 15 residues. The V gene lost 0 bases and the J gene lost 1 base, with 7 bases spanning the gap. Methods used by the authors: Estimation of nucleated cell counts relied on the amplification of reference gene primers. Assay used: immunoSEQ multiplex PCR; TCRdb lists only in-frame clones, some missing. That table furnishes V, J and clone size, whereas the DNA furnished D and trimming. The sample contains approximately 69,000 clones, more than 80% of which appear only once.

Source material: peripheral blood. This TCR was sampled from a man in his forties or fifties with COVID-19, enrolled during active disease. This chain links TRBV6-5 with TRBJ2-1, with a weak D call TRBD2 (6 bases). The chain's CDR3 is CASSYSGGSYNEQFF. In DNA form, the CDR3 reads TGTGCCAGCAGTTACTCCGGGGGTTCCTACAATGAGCAGTTCTTC.